This is a list of T cell receptor beta chains from one sample in a study of response to subunit inactivated influenza vaccine. Each CDR3 protein is one row after TCRdb ran MiXCR on the RT-PCR reads. The repertoire includes about 620,000 distinct CDR3 sequences, about 11% of them detected once, and 9.5% to 11% sits in the top ten. These data were also filed under a second study, of T cells expressing NK-cell markers.

Here the sequenced sample was PBMCs from blood, taken on the day of vaccination. These receptors all come from a man in his fifties who received an inactivated influenza vaccine. Each CDR3 is given with its conserved first and last residue. The D gene is left open where the match is weak. Only part of the rows carry a size: once, few, many, or a class if the clone is expanded.

J gene: TRBJ2-4
clone size: many
D gene: -
CDR3 length: 14
V gene: TRBV7-9
CDR3 DNA: TGTGCCAGCAGCCCTTTGGACAGCAAAAACATTCAGTACTTC
CDR3 protein: CASSPLDSKNIQYF

J gene: TRBJ2-7
clone size: -
D gene: TRBD2
CDR3 length: 17
V gene: TRBV7-6
CDR3 DNA: TGTGCCAGCAGCTTAGTATCTTACGGGACTAGGAACTACGAGCAGTACTTC
CDR3 protein: CASSLVSYGTRNYEQYF

J gene: TRBJ2-2
clone size: -
D gene: -
CDR3 length: 20
V gene: TRBV11-1
CDR3 DNA: TGTGCCAGCAGCTTTGGGCCAGGGCCACTCCCCAGCGGCGGAACCGGGGAGCTGTTTTTT
CDR3 protein: CASSFGPGPLPSGGTGELFF

J gene: TRBJ2-5
clone size: few
D gene: TRBD1
CDR3 length: 15
V gene: TRBV5-6
CDR3 DNA: TGTGCCAGCAGCCAAGAGGACAGGCGCCAAGAGACCCAGTACTTC
CDR3 protein: CASSQEDRRQETQYF

J gene: TRBJ2-4
clone size: -
D gene: TRBD1
CDR3 length: 16
V gene: TRBV28
CDR3 DNA: TGTGCCAGCAGTACGAGACAGGGGGCGCTTAGAAACATTCAGTACTTC
CDR3 protein: CASSTRQGALRNIQYF

J gene: TRBJ2-3
clone size: many
D gene: TRBD2
CDR3 length: 15
V gene: TRBV20-1
CDR3 DNA: TGCAGTGCTAGACCGGGAGTTAGCGGGAGGGATACGCAGTATTTT
CDR3 protein: CSARPGVSGRDTQYF

J gene: TRBJ1-2
clone size: -
D gene: -
CDR3 length: 14
V gene: TRBV20-1
CDR3 DNA: TGCAGTGCTAGAGATCCGACAGCTAACAGAGGCTACACCTTC
CDR3 protein: CSARDPTANRGYTF

J gene: TRBJ2-7
clone size: -
D gene: TRBD2
CDR3 length: 15
V gene: TRBV4-3
CDR3 DNA: TGCGCCAGCAGCCAGTTCCTAGCGGGGGTCTACGAGCAGTACTTC
CDR3 protein: CASSQFLAGVYEQYF

J gene: TRBJ2-1
clone size: few
D gene: -
CDR3 length: 16
V gene: TRBV20-1
CDR3 DNA: TGCAGTGCTATGGGATCGGCGGGCAGCTCCTACAATGAGCAGTTCTTC
CDR3 protein: CSAMGSAGSSYNEQFF

J gene: TRBJ2-1
clone size: few
D gene: TRBD2
CDR3 length: 17
V gene: TRBV5-1
CDR3 DNA: TGCGCCAGCAGCGCTGGACTAGCGGGGGGCCGGATCAATGAGCAGTTCTTC
CDR3 protein: CASSAGLAGGRINEQFF

J gene: TRBJ1-2
clone size: few
D gene: TRBD1
CDR3 length: 19
V gene: TRBV6-5
CDR3 DNA: TGTGCCAGCAGTTACCTGGGACAGGCGTCCAAACGGTTCTCTTACGGCTACACCTTC
CDR3 protein: CASSYLGQASKRFSYGYTF

J gene: TRBJ2-7
clone size: few
D gene: TRBD1
CDR3 length: 14
V gene: TRBV6-1
CDR3 DNA: TGTGCCAGCAGTCCAAGACAGGGCCGCTACGAGCAGTACTTC
CDR3 protein: CASSPRQGRYEQYF

J gene: TRBJ2-7
clone size: -
D gene: -
CDR3 length: 13
V gene: TRBV14
CDR3 DNA: TGTGCCAGCAGCCAGAACAGGGAGGGAGAGCAGTACTTC
CDR3 protein: CASSQNREGEQYF

J gene: TRBJ2-1
clone size: few
D gene: -
CDR3 length: 16
V gene: TRBV27
CDR3 DNA: TGTGCCAGCAGTCAAGGGACATCTCCTACTTCCGATGAGCAGTTCTTC
CDR3 protein: CASSQGTSPTSDEQFF

J gene: TRBJ2-7
clone size: many
D gene: -
CDR3 length: 11
V gene: TRBV5-1
CDR3 DNA: TGCGCCAGCAGTGGAGGGGGCCAGCAGTACTTC
CDR3 protein: CASSGGGQQYF

J gene: TRBJ2-3
clone size: many
D gene: TRBD2
CDR3 length: 19
V gene: TRBV11-2
CDR3 DNA: TGTGCCAGCAAGCGCACTAGCGGGGGATCAGGGTATAGCACAGATACGCAGTATTTT
CDR3 protein: CASKRTSGGSGYSTDTQYF

J gene: TRBJ1-5
clone size: -
D gene: TRBD1
CDR3 length: 17
V gene: TRBV13
CDR3 DNA: TGTGCCAGCAGCTTAACGCGACAGGGGGCTGGCAATCAGCCCCAGCATTTT
CDR3 protein: CASSLTRQGAGNQPQHF

J gene: TRBJ1-5
clone size: few
D gene: TRBD1
CDR3 length: 19
V gene: TRBV6-2/TRBV6-3
CDR3 DNA: TGTGCCAGCGCGGTTCGTTGGTATTACCGACAGGGGAGCAATCAGCCCCAGCATTTT
CDR3 protein: CASAVRWYYRQGSNQPQHF

J gene: TRBJ2-2
clone size: -
D gene: TRBD2
CDR3 length: 17
V gene: TRBV11-2
CDR3 DNA: TGTGCCAGCAGCTTAGCAAGGTGGACTAGCGGAACCGGGGAGCTGTTTTTT
CDR3 protein: CASSLARWTSGTGELFF

J gene: TRBJ1-3
clone size: -
D gene: -
CDR3 length: 15
V gene: TRBV20-1
CDR3 DNA: TGCAGTGCCGCTGCCTTACAGGGATCGGGAAACACCATATATTTT
CDR3 protein: CSAAALQGSGNTIYF

J gene: TRBJ1-6
clone size: many
D gene: -
CDR3 length: 14
V gene: TRBV4-1
CDR3 DNA: TGCGCCAGCAGCCAAGACCCAGTTAATTCACCCCTCCACTTT
CDR3 protein: CASSQDPVNSPLHF

J gene: TRBJ2-5
clone size: many
D gene: TRBD2
CDR3 length: 16
V gene: TRBV10-3
CDR3 DNA: TGTGCCATCGCACCGGCTAGCGGGAGTTTGTCCGAGACCCAGTACTTC
CDR3 protein: CAIAPASGSLSETQYF

J gene: TRBJ1-5
clone size: few
D gene: -
CDR3 length: 15
V gene: TRBV6-1
CDR3 DNA: TGTGCCAGCAGTGAAATGATGTGGGGGGCTCAGCCCCAGCATTTT
CDR3 protein: CASSEMMWGAQPQHF

J gene: TRBJ1-5
clone size: -
D gene: -
CDR3 length: 17
V gene: TRBV7-2
CDR3 DNA: TGTGCCAGCAGCTTAGCGCTAGACGTCAATAGCAATCAGCCCCAGCATTTT
CDR3 protein: CASSLALDVNSNQPQHF

J gene: TRBJ2-3
clone size: -
D gene: TRBD2
CDR3 length: 16
V gene: TRBV12-3/TRBV12-4
CDR3 DNA: TGTGCCAGCAGCCGAGTAGCGGGGGGGCGCACAGATACGCAGTATTTT
CDR3 protein: CASSRVAGGRTDTQYF

J gene: TRBJ2-7
clone size: -
D gene: TRBD2
CDR3 length: 17
V gene: TRBV12-3/TRBV12-4
CDR3 DNA: TGTGCCAGCAGTCCACAGGTCGGGGTCGGGGGGTATGGTGAGCAGTACTTC
CDR3 protein: CASSPQVGVGGYGEQYF

J gene: TRBJ2-2
clone size: many
D gene: -
CDR3 length: 16
V gene: TRBV7-8
CDR3 DNA: TGTGCCAGCAGCCAATTCGGGGCCCTAAACACCGGGGAGCTGTTTTTT
CDR3 protein: CASSQFGALNTGELFF

J gene: TRBJ2-2
clone size: -
D gene: TRBD1
CDR3 length: 15
V gene: TRBV24-1
CDR3 DNA: TGTGCCACCAGCAAGACAGGGGCAAACACCGGGGAGCTGTTTTTT
CDR3 protein: CATSKTGANTGELFF

J gene: TRBJ1-1
clone size: few
D gene: -
CDR3 length: 13
V gene: TRBV7-3
CDR3 DNA: TGTGCCAGCAGCTCAAAGGTGAACACTGAAGCTTTCTTT
CDR3 protein: CASSSKVNTEAFF

J gene: TRBJ2-7
clone size: -
D gene: TRBD2
CDR3 length: 15
V gene: TRBV4-1
CDR3 DNA: TGCGCCAGCAGCCGGACTAGCTATCGCTCCTACGAGCAGTACTTC
CDR3 protein: CASSRTSYRSYEQYF

J gene: TRBJ2-3
clone size: many
D gene: -
CDR3 length: 15
V gene: TRBV2
CDR3 DNA: TGTGCCAGCAGTGACAGTCTGTATCCCACAGATACGCAGTATTTT
CDR3 protein: CASSDSLYPTDTQYF

J gene: TRBJ2-1
clone size: few
D gene: TRBD1
CDR3 length: 14
V gene: TRBV7-9
CDR3 DNA: TGTGCCAGCAGCCCCAAGGGGACAGTTGCTGAGCAGTTCTTC
CDR3 protein: CASSPKGTVAEQFF

J gene: TRBJ1-4
clone size: few
D gene: -
CDR3 length: 14
V gene: TRBV20-1
CDR3 DNA: TGCAGTGCGCAAAACAGTGCAACTAATGAAAAACTGTTTTTT
CDR3 protein: CSAQNSATNEKLFF

J gene: TRBJ2-3
clone size: -
D gene: TRBD2
CDR3 length: 16
V gene: TRBV7-9
CDR3 DNA: TGTGCCAGCAGCACCGGACTAGTCTCAACGACAGATACGCAGTATTTT
CDR3 protein: CASSTGLVSTTDTQYF

J gene: TRBJ2-3
clone size: many
D gene: -
CDR3 length: 13
V gene: TRBV2
CDR3 DNA: TGTGCCAGCGGGCCAGGGGCCACAGATACGCAGTATTTT
CDR3 protein: CASGPGATDTQYF

J gene: TRBJ2-7
clone size: few
D gene: TRBD2
CDR3 length: 15
V gene: TRBV29-1
CDR3 DNA: TGCAGCGTCCCCGCATTAGCGGGAGGGCCGAGCGAGCAGTACTTC
CDR3 protein: CSVPALAGGPSEQYF

J gene: TRBJ2-7
clone size: many
D gene: TRBD2
CDR3 length: 15
V gene: TRBV12-3/TRBV12-4
CDR3 DNA: TGTGCCAGCAGTTCACCGGGACTAGCGGAAAACGAGCAGTACTTC
CDR3 protein: CASSSPGLAENEQYF

J gene: TRBJ2-1
clone size: many
D gene: -
CDR3 length: 12
V gene: TRBV6-2/TRBV6-3
CDR3 DNA: TGTGCCAGCAGTATGGGTCGCATCGGGCAGTTCTTC
CDR3 protein: CASSMGRIGQFF

J gene: TRBJ2-7
clone size: many
D gene: TRBD2
CDR3 length: 17
V gene: TRBV20-1
CDR3 DNA: TGCAGTGCTAGAGGGCTCCTTAGCGGGAGGGCCTACCACGAGCAGTACTTC
CDR3 protein: CSARGLLSGRAYHEQYF

J gene: TRBJ1-3
clone size: -
D gene: -
CDR3 length: 17
V gene: TRBV7-9
CDR3 DNA: TGTGCCAGCAGCTTCGCTCAGGGGAGTCGTGGCGGAAACACCATATATTTT
CDR3 protein: CASSFAQGSRGGNTIYF

J gene: TRBJ2-5
clone size: many
D gene: TRBD1
CDR3 length: 16
V gene: TRBV4-2
CDR3 DNA: TGTGCCAGCAGCCCTTTATCGGACAGGGGCCAAGAGACCCAGTACTTC
CDR3 protein: CASSPLSDRGQETQYF

J gene: TRBJ2-1
clone size: -
D gene: TRBD2
CDR3 length: 13
V gene: TRBV4-1
CDR3 DNA: TGCGCCAGCAGCCAATATAGCGGGAATGAGCAGTTCTTC
CDR3 protein: CASSQYSGNEQFF

J gene: TRBJ2-2
clone size: -
D gene: TRBD2
CDR3 length: 15
V gene: TRBV7-2
CDR3 DNA: TGTGCCAGCACCATAGGTGGGACTAGCACCGGGGAGCTGTTTTTT
CDR3 protein: CASTIGGTSTGELFF

J gene: TRBJ1-1
clone size: few
D gene: TRBD1
CDR3 length: 14
V gene: TRBV12-3/TRBV12-4
CDR3 DNA: TGTGCCAGCACCAGGGACAGTCGAGGCACTGAAGCTTTCTTT
CDR3 protein: CASTRDSRGTEAFF

J gene: TRBJ2-7
clone size: few
D gene: -
CDR3 length: 16
V gene: TRBV5-1
CDR3 DNA: TGCGCCAGCAGAACTGCTCCGGGACACCGAGTAGACGAGCAGTACTTC
CDR3 protein: CASRTAPGHRVDEQYF

J gene: TRBJ2-7
clone size: -
D gene: -
CDR3 length: 13
V gene: TRBV4-3
CDR3 DNA: TGCGCCAGCAGCCAAGGCTTCTACTCCGAGCAGTACTTC
CDR3 protein: CASSQGFYSEQYF

J gene: TRBJ2-3
clone size: -
D gene: -
CDR3 length: 13
V gene: TRBV7-2
CDR3 DNA: TGTGCCAGCAGCTATCAGGGGGGAGATACGCAGTATTTT
CDR3 protein: CASSYQGGDTQYF

J gene: TRBJ2-7
clone size: -
D gene: -
CDR3 length: 13
V gene: TRBV6-2/TRBV6-3
CDR3 DNA: TGTGCCAGCACCTTTCGGGAGTTGGGGGAGCAGTACTTC
CDR3 protein: CASTFRELGEQYF

J gene: TRBJ2-3
clone size: few
D gene: -
CDR3 length: 17
V gene: TRBV7-6
CDR3 DNA: TGTGCCAGCAGCAAACGTGTGGGAACCCGAGGGACAGATACGCAGTATTTT
CDR3 protein: CASSKRVGTRGTDTQYF

J gene: TRBJ1-3
clone size: -
D gene: -
CDR3 length: 14
V gene: TRBV12-3/TRBV12-4
CDR3 DNA: TGTGCCAGCAGATTTACAGTGGCCGGAAACACCATATATTTT
CDR3 protein: CASRFTVAGNTIYF

J gene: TRBJ2-2
clone size: few
D gene: TRBD1
CDR3 length: 16
V gene: TRBV7-2
CDR3 DNA: TGTGCCAGCAGCGCCGGGACAGGGTGGGCCACCGGGGAGCTGTTTTTT
CDR3 protein: CASSAGTGWATGELFF

J gene: TRBJ2-5
clone size: -
D gene: -
CDR3 length: 14
V gene: TRBV29-1
CDR3 DNA: TGCAGCGCAAACGGTGGAGGGGCTGGTGAGACCCAGTACTTC
CDR3 protein: CSANGGGAGETQYF